This TCR beta chain was recovered during a study of technical replicates of blood from several donors. Data came from immunoSEQ multiplex PCR; TCRdb stores just in-frame clones and leaves some out. The table shows about 84,000 clones, with more than 95% occurring only once. Sample: T cells isolated from PBMCs. The clonotype comes from a human donor in good health.

The CDR3 spells CASSPPGLGRSGELFF. CDR3 coding DNA: TGTGCCAGCTCACCACCGGGACTAGGACGATCCGGGGAGCTGTTTTTT. This rearrangement joins TRBV18 to TRBJ2-2; 8 positions match TRBD2. Unmatched junction bases numbered 6, after V lost 0 bases and J lost 6 bases. Germline CDR1 KGHSH, CDR2 LQKENI. The CDR3 is 16 residues long.